Presented here are 6 T cell receptor beta chains from one specimen sequenced in a study of tumor and adjacent non-tumor tissue in lung cancer. The library came from three nested PCR rounds adapted from ARM-PCR protocols. TCRdb called the multiplex PCR reads again in MiXCR, with one record for every CDR3 protein. In the table there are more than 60,000 distinct CDR3 sequences, under 85% of which are singletons. No cell sorting was done before RNA was extracted from the tissue. Sequences were obtained from lung tumor tissue. The source is a woman between 50 and 59 years old with non-small cell lung cancer.

J is TRBJ2-1 and V is TRBV6-2 or TRBV6-3, with a tentative D call TRBD1 (6 bases). This CDR3 region has 16 residues. V was cut by 4 bases and J by 9 bases, with 22 bases left in between. Per the germline V gene, CDR1 is MNHEY and CDR2 is SVGEGT. The CDR3 bases are TGTGCCAGCAGTTCAGGGATAGGGGGAACCTATAGTGAGCAGTTCTTC. Translating gives CASSSGIGGTYSEQFF.

This clonotype has a count of ten or more. This chain links TRBV30 with TRBJ2-1, with D uncertain. V dropped 2 bases and J dropped 0 bases, with 8 bases sitting between them. This CDR3 region has 14 residues. Germline V CDR1 and CDR2: GTSNPN, SVGIG (reference sequence). CDR3 residues: CAWSNFRSYNEQFF. In DNA form, the CDR3 reads TGTGCCTGGAGTAACTTTCGCTCCTACAATGAGCAGTTCTTC.

The chain uses TRBV28 and TRBJ1-3; TRBD1 matches at 10 bases. Germline values: CDR1 MDHEN, CDR2 SYDVKM. The CDR3 sequence is 15 residues long. Here the CDR3 DNA reads TGTAACAGCAGTACCGGGACAGGGGTTGGAAACACCATATATTTT. Residues: CNSSTGTGVGNTIYF.

This clonotype rates as medium-sized. CDR3 residues: CSVEGTSGAYYNEQFF. The CDR3 DNA follows: TGCAGCGTTGAGGGGACTAGCGGAGCCTACTACAATGAGCAGTTCTTC. The genes are TRBV29-1 and TRBJ2-1; 11 positions agree with TRBD2. The CDR3 is made up of 16 amino acids. CDR1 and CDR2 (germline): SQVTM, ANQGSEA. With 3 bases clipped from V and 3 bases from J, the junction kept 7 bases outside the gene matches.

Turning to this clonotype: An end of the junction does not agree with germline; a read error may underlie this. The chain is built from TRBV4-1 and TRBJ1-1; D might be TRBD1 (5 bases). Germline CDR1 MGHRA, CDR2 YSYEKL. This CDR3 spans 14 amino acids. CDR3 nucleotide sequence: TGCGCCGGCAGCCAAGCAGGGTACGACACTGAGGCTCTCTTT. It encodes CAGSQAGYDTEALF.

This sequence joins TRBV6-1 and TRBJ1-2; 9 bases align to TRBD1. This CDR3 has 12 amino acids. Looked up from germline, CDR1 is MNHNS and CDR2 is SASEGT. With V trimmed by 5 bases and J by 9 bases, 4 bases remained unmatched. The CDR3 bases are TGTGCCAGCAGTAGGACAGGGGACAGCTACACCTTC. This codes for CASSRTGDSYTF.